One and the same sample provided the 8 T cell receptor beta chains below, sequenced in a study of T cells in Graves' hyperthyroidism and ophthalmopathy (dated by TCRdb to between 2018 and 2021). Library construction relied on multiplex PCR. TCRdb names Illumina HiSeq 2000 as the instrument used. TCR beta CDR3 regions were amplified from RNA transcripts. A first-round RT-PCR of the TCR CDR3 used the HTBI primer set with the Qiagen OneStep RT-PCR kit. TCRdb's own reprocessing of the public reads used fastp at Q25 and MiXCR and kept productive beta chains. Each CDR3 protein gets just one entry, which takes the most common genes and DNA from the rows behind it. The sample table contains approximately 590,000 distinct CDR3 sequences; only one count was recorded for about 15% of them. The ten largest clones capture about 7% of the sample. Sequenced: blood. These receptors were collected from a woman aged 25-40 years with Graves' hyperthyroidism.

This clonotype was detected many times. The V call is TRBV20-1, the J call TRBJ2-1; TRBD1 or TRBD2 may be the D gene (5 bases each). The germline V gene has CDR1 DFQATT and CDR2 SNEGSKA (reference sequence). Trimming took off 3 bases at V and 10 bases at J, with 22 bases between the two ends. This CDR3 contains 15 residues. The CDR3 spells CSASRGQGVDTEQFF. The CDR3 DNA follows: TGCAGTGCTAGTCGAGGGCAGGGTGTAGATACGGAGCAGTTCTTC.

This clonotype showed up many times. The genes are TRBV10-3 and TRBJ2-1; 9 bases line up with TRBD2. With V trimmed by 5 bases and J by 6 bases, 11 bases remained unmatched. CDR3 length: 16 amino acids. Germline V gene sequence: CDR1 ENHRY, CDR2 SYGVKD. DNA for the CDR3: TGTGCCATCAGTCCCATCCCGGGACTAGCCTCCAATGAGCAGTTCTTC. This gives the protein CAISPIPGLASNEQFF.

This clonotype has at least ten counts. CDR3 coding DNA: TGTGCCAGCGCCCTGAACTGGGACTCTTGGCGCACAGATACGCAGTATTTT. It translates to CASALNWDSWRTDTQYF. J is TRBJ2-3 and V is TRBV6-1, with a tentative D call TRBD2 (6 bases). The V gene lost 8 bases and the J gene lost 1 base, with 22 bases spanning the gap. CDR3 length: 17 amino acids. Germline lookup yields CDR1 MNHNS and CDR2 SASEGT.

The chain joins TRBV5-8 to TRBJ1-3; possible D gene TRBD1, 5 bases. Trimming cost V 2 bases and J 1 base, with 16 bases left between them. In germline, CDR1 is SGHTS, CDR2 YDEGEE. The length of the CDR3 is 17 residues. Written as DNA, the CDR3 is TGTGCCAGCAGCTTTTCCTTCGGGGGATTATCTGGAAACACCATATATTTT. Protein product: CASSFSFGGLSGNTIYF.

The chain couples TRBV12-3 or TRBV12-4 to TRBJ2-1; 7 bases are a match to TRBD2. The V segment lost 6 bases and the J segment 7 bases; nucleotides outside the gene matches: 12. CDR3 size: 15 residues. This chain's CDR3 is CASSPTPGRSNEQFF. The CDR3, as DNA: TGTGCCAGCAGCCCCACCCCCGGGAGGTCAAATGAGCAGTTCTTC.

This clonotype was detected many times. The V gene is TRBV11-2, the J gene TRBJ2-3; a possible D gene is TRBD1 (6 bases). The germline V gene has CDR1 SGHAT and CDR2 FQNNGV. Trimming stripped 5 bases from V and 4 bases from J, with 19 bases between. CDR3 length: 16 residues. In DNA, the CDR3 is TGTGCCAGCAGCGGGGGCGGGTCGGATCGCTCAGATACGCAGTATTTT. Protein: CASSGGGSDRSDTQYF. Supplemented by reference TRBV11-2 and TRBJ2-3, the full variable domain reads EAGVAQSPRYKIIEKRQSVAFWCNPISGHATLYWYQQILGQGPKLLIQFQNNGVVDDSQLPKDRFSAERLKGVDSTLKIQPAKLEDSAVYLCASSGGGSDRSDTQYFGPGTRLTVL.

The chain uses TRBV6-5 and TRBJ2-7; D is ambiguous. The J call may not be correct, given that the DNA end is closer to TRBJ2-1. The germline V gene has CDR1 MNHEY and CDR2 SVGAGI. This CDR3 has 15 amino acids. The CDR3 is CASSYSPNGPYEQFF. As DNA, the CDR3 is TGTGCCAGCAGTTACTCGCCCAACGGTCCCTACGAGCAGTTCTTC.

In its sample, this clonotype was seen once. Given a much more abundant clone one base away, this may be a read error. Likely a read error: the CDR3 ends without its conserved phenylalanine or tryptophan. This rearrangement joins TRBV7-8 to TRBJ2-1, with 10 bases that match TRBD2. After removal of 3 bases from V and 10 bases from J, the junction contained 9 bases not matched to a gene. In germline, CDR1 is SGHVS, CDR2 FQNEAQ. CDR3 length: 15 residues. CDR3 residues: CASSFGTSENREQFI. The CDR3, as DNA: TGTGCCAGCAGCTTCGGGACTAGCGAAAATAGGGAGCAGTTCATC.